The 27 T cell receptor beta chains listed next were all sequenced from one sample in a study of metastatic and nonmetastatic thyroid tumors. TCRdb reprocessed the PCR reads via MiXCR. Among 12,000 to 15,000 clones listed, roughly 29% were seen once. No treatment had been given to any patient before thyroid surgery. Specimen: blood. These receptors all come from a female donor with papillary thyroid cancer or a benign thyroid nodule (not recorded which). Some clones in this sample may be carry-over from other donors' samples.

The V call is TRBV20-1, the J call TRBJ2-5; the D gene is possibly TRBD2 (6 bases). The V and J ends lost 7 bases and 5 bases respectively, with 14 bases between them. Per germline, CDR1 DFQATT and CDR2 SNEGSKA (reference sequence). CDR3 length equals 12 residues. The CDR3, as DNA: TGCAGTGATGGCGGCGGGGAGGAGACCCAGTACTTC. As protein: CSDGGGEETQYF.

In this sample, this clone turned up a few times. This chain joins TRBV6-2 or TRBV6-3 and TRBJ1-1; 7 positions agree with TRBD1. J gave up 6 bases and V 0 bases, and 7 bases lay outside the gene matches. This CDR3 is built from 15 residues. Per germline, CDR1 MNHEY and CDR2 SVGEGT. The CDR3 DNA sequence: TGTGCCAGCAGTTACTCGGGTGAGGGGGCCTCTGAAGCTTTCTTT. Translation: CASSYSGEGASEAFF.

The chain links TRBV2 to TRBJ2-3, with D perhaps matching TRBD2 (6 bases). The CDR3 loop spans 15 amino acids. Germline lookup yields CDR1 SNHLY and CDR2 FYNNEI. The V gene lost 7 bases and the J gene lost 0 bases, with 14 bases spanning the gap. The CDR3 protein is CASTATGLSTDTQYF. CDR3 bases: TGTGCCAGCACAGCGACGGGACTTAGCACAGATACGCAGTATTTT. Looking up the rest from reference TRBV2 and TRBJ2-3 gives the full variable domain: EPEVTQTPSHQVTQMGQEVILRCVPISNHLYFYWYRQILGQKVEFLVSFYNNEISEKSEIFDDQFSVERPDGSNFTLKIRSTKLEDSAMYFCASTATGLSTDTQYFGPGTRLTVL.

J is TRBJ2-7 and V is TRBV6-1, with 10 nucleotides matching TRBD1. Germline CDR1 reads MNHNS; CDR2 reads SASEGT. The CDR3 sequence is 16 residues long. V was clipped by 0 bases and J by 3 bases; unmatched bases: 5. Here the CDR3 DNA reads TGTGCCAGCAGTGAAGCGGGGACAGGGGCGGTCTACGAGCAGTACTTC. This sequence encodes CASSEAGTGAVYEQYF.

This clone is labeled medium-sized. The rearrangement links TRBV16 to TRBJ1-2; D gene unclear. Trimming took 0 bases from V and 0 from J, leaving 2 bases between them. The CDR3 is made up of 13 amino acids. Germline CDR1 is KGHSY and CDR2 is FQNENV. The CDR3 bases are TGTGCCAGCAGCCAATCAGCTAACTATGGCTACACCTTC. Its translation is CASSQSANYGYTF.

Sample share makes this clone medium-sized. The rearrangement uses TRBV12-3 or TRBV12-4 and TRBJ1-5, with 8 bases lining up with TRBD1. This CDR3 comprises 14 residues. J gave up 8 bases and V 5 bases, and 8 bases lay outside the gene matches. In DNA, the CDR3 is TGTGCCAGCAGTCGGGCAGGGGGCAGGGAGCCCCAGCATTTT. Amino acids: CASSRAGGREPQHF.

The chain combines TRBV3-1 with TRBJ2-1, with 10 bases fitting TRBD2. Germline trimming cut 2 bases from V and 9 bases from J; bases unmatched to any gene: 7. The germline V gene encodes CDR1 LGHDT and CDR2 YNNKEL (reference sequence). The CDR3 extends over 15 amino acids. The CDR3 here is CASSQQAGGPGEQFF. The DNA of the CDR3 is TGTGCCAGCAGCCAACAAGCGGGGGGGCCCGGTGAGCAGTTCTTC.

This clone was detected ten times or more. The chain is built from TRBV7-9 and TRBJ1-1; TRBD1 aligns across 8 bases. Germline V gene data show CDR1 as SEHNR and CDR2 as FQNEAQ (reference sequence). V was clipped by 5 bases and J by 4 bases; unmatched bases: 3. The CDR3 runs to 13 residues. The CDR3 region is CASSTGQGTEAFF. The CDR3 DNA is TGTGCCAGCAGCACCGGACAGGGCACTGAAGCTTTCTTT.

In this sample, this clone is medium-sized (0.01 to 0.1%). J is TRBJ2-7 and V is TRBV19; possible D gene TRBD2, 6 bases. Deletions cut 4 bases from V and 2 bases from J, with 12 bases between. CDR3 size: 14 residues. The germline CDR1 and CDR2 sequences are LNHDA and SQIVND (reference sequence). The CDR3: CASSNIGTAYEQYF. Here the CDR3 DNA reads TGTGCCAGTAGTAATATCGGGACTGCCTACGAGCAGTACTTC.

In DNA form, the CDR3 reads TGCGCCAGCAGCTTGGTAGGAAGGAGAACAGATACGCAGTATTTT. This encodes CASSLVGRRTDTQYF. V gene TRBV5-1 combines with J gene TRBJ2-3, with D unresolved. Germline CDR1 reads SGHRS; CDR2 reads YFSETQ. Trimming cost V 0 bases and J 3 bases, with 11 bases left between them. CDR3 length: 15 residues. The full variable domain, with the rest looked up from reference TRBV5-1 and TRBJ2-3, is KAGVTQTPRYLIKTRGQQVTLSCSPISGHRSVSWYQQTPGQGLQFLFEYFSETQRNKGNFPGRFSGRQFSNSRSEMNVSTLELGDSALYLCASSLVGRRTDTQYFGPGTRLTVL.

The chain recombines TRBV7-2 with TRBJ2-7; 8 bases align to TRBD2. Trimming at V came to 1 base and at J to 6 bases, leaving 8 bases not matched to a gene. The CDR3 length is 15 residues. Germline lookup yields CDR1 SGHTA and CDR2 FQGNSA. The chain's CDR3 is CASSLVTGGPGEQYF. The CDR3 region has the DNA TGTGCCAGCAGCTTAGTGACGGGAGGGCCGGGCGAGCAGTACTTC.

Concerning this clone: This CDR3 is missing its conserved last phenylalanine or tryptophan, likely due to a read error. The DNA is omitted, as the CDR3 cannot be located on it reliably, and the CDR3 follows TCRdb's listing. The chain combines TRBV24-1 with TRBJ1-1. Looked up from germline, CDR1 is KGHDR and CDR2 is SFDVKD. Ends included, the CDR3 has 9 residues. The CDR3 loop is CATSDSQSS.

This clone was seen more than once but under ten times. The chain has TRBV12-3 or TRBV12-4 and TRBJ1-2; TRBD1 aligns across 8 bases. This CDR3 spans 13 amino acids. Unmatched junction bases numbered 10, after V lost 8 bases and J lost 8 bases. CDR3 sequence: CASGIQGEKGYTF. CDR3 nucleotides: TGTGCCAGCGGAATACAGGGGGAGAAGGGCTACACCTTC.

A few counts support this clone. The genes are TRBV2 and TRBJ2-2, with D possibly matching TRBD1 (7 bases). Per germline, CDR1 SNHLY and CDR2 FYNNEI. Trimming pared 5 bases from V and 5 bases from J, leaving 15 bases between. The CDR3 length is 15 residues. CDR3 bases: TGTGCCAGCAGTCCTCGGACAGGAGGGACCGGGGAGCTGTTTTTT. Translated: CASSPRTGGTGELFF. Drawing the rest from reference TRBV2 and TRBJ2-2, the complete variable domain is EPEVTQTPSHQVTQMGQEVILRCVPISNHLYFYWYRQILGQKVEFLVSFYNNEISEKSEIFDDQFSVERPDGSNFTLKIRSTKLEDSAMYFCASSPRTGGTGELFFGEGSRLTVL.

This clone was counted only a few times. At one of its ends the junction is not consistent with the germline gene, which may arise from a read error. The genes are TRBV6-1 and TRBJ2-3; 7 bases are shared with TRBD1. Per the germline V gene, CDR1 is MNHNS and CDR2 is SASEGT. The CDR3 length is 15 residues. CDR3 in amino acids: CASRRGQSGTYTQYF. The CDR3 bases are TGTGCCAGCAGACGGGGACAGTCGGGCACATATACGCAGTATTTT.

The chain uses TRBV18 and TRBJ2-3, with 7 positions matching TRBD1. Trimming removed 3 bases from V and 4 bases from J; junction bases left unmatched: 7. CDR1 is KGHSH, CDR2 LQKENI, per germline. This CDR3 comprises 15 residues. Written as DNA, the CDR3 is TGTGCCAGCTCACCGGTGACAGGGCGCCCAGATACGCAGTATTTT. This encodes CASSPVTGRPDTQYF.

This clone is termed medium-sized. The CDR3 here is CSASPGPWTSGRGYEQFF. The CDR3 nucleotides read TGCAGTGCTAGCCCTGGCCCCTGGACTAGCGGGAGAGGGTATGAGCAGTTCTTC. The gene calls are TRBV20-1 and TRBJ2-1; 13 bases align to TRBD2. CDR1 DFQATT and CDR2 SNEGSKA come from the germline V gene (reference sequence). Germline trimming cut 3 bases from V and 8 bases from J; bases unmatched to any gene: 16. The CDR3 loop spans 18 amino acids.

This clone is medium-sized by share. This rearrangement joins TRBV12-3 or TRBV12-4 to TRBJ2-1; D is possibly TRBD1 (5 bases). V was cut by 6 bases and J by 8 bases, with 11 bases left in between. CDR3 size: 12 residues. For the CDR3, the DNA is TGTGCCAGCAGCCTTGGGGCGTATGAGCAGTTCTTC. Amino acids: CASSLGAYEQFF.

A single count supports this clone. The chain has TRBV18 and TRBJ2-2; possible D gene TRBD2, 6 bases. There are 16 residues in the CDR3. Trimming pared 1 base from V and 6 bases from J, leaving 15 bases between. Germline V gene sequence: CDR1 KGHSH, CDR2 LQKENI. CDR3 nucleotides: TGTGCCAGCTCACCACGACTGACTAGAGGGGCCGGGGAGCTGTTTTTT. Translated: CASSPRLTRGAGELFF.

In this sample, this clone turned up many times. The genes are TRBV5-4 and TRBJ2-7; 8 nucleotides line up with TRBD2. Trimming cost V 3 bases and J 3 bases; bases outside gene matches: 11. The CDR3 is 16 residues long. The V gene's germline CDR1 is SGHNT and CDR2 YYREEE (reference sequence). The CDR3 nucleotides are TGTGCCAGCAGCTCGCTAACTAGCGGCGAAAACTACGAGCAGTACTTC. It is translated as CASSSLTSGENYEQYF. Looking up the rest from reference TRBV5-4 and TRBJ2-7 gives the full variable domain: ETGVTQSPTHLIKTRGQQVTLRCSSQSGHNTVSWYQQALGQGPQFIFQYYREEENGRGNFPPRFSGLQFPNYSSELNVNALELDDSALYLCASSSLTSGENYEQYFGPGTRLTVT.

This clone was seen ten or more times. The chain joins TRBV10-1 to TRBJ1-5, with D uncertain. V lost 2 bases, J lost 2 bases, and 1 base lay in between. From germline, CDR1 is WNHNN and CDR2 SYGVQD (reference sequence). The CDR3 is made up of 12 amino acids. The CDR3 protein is CASSEGNQPQHF. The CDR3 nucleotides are TGCGCCAGCAGTGAGGGCAATCAGCCCCAGCATTTT.

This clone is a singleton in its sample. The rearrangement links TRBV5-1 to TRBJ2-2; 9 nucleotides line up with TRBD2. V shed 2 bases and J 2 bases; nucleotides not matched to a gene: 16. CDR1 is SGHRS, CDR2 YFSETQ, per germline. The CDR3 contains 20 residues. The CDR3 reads CASSFRGTHLAGPNTGELFF. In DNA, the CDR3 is TGCGCCAGCAGCTTCCGGGGCACACACCTAGCGGGGCCTAACACCGGGGAGCTGTTTTTT.

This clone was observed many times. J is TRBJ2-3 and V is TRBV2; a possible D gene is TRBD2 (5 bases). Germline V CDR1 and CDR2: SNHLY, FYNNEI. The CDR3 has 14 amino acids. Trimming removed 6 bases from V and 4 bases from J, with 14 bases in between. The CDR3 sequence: CASSRDLDPDTQYF. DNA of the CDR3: TGTGCCAGCAGCCGGGATCTGGACCCAGATACGCAGTATTTT.

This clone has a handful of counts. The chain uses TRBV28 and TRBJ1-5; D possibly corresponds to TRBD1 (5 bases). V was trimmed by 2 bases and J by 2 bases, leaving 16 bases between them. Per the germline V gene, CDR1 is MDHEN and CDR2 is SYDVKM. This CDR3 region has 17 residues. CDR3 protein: CASSLEERDFGNQPQHF. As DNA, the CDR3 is TGTGCCAGCAGTTTAGAGGAGCGGGACTTTGGCAATCAGCCCCAGCATTTT.

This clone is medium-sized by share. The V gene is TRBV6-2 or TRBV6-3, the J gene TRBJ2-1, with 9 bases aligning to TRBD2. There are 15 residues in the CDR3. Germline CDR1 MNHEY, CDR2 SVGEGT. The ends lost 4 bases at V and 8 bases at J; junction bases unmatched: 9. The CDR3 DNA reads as TGTGCCAGCAGTTCGCGGGGGGGCCTCTCCCATGAGCAGTTCTTC. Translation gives CASSSRGGLSHEQFF.

CDR3 coding DNA: TGTGCCAGCAGTTACGGCCGGATGAACACTGAAGCTTTCTTT. It yields the protein CASSYGRMNTEAFF. V gene TRBV6-5 combines with J gene TRBJ1-1, with D hard to call. The V gene lost 2 bases and the J gene lost 0 bases, with 7 bases spanning the gap. Germline assignment: CDR1 MNHEY and CDR2 SVGAGI. The length of the CDR3 is 14 residues.

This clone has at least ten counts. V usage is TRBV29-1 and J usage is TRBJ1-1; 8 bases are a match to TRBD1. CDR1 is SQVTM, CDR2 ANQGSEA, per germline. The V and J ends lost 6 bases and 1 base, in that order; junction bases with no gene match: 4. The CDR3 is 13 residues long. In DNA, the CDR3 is TGCAGCGTCCTCGACAGGGGGAACACTGAAGCTTTCTTT. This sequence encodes CSVLDRGNTEAFF.